The sequence of this T cell receptor beta chain was determined in a study of blood T cells in healthy people across ages. Broader study findings: PBMC samples, being unsorted, prevented any conclusive comparison of naive and antigen-experienced cells. Fewer expanded clones and more diversity marked long-lived versus aged donors.

A second 7 to 11 cycle PCR used barcoded and J-beta primers. Each cDNA molecule received a tag from a template-switch adaptor that had 12 random nucleotides. Each CDR3 protein is one row after TCRdb ran MiXCR on the 5' RACE reads. The table includes hundreds of thousands of distinct CDR3 sequences, 44% detected once. Each sample gave at least 6.5 million isolated PBMCs. As concerns this clonotype: Its antigen remains unknown.

The V gene end was trimmed by 2 bases and the J gene end by 7 bases; junction bases not matched to a gene: 11. The CDR3 length is 16 residues. Germline CDR1 reads LGHDT; CDR2 reads YNNKEL (reference sequence). The V gene is TRBV3-1, the J gene TRBJ2-7; 10 nucleotides agree with TRBD2. Sequencing was performed on blood. This sequence was found in a man in his 60s in good health. The CDR3: CASSQKAGGPYNEQYF. CDR3 bases: TGTGCCAGCAGCCAAAAAGCGGGGGGGCCCTACAATGAGCAGTACTTC.